The 9 T cell receptor beta chains reported below all come from one sample, sequenced in a study of shared clonotypes between healthy human individuals. TCRdb's table, derived via immunoSEQ multiplex PCR, lists solely in-frame clones and lacks some. Of around 600,000 clones detected, roughly 97% appear once; the ten largest clones hold 0.045% to 0.07%. Sequenced input: naive CD4+ T cells sorted from blood. The subset was: CD45RA+ positively selected. The receptors were sampled from a woman between 25 and 40 years old in good health.

The V gene is TRBV5-8, the J gene TRBJ1-1; TRBD1 agrees at 9 bases. The V segment lost 4 bases and the J segment 2 bases; nucleotides outside the gene matches: 6. From germline, CDR1 is SGHTS and CDR2 YDEGEE. The CDR3 length is 15 residues. CDR3 bases: TGTGCCAGCAGCCCACAGGGACAGGGAAACACTGAAGCTTTCTTT. It yields the protein CASSPQGQGNTEAFF.

CDR3 nucleotide sequence: TGTGCCAGCAGTTCGCCCGGGACCGGCACAGATACGCAGTATTTT. Amino acid sequence: CASSSPGTGTDTQYF. The rearrangement uses TRBV28 and TRBJ2-3; the D call may be TRBD1 or TRBD2 (5 bases each). With 4 bases removed from V and 1 base from J, the gap between germline ends came to 12 bases. The CDR3 has 15 residues. Per the germline V gene, CDR1 is MDHEN and CDR2 is SYDVKM.

The V call is TRBV5-8, the J call TRBJ2-3; 11 nucleotides agree with TRBD2. The CDR3 loop spans 18 amino acids. V was pared by 2 bases and J by 0 bases, with 8 bases of the junction left unmatched. The germline CDR1 and CDR2 sequences are SGHTS and YDEGEE. CDR3 DNA sequence: TGTGCCAGCAGCTTTTATAGCGGGAGGGCCCGAAGCACAGATACGCAGTATTTT. Translated: CASSFYSGRARSTDTQYF.

This sequence joins TRBV18 and TRBJ2-1; D is undetermined. Deletions cut 4 bases from V and 5 bases from J, with 9 bases between. Germline CDR1 and CDR2: KGHSH and LQKENI. There are 13 residues in the CDR3. The CDR3 sequence is CASSQGRDNEQFF. Here the CDR3 DNA reads TGTGCCAGCTCACAGGGTCGAGACAATGAGCAGTTCTTC.

This clone has just one count. The chain combines TRBV7-9 with TRBJ2-1, with 9 bases that match TRBD1. V lost 5 bases to trimming and J lost 8 bases; unmatched junction nucleotides: 7. Germline lookup yields CDR1 SEHNR and CDR2 FQNEAQ (reference sequence). This CDR3 contains 14 residues. The CDR3 nucleotides read TGTGCCAGCAGCCTAAGGGACAGGGAATATGAGCAGTTCTTC. Encoded protein: CASSLRDREYEQFF.

J is TRBJ2-7 and V is TRBV11-2, with 12 bases matching TRBD1. Germline V lookup: CDR1 SGHAT, CDR2 FQNNGV. Losses at the gene ends were 5 bases for V and 6 bases for J; bases not matched to a gene: 8. The CDR3 loop spans 15 amino acids. The DNA of the CDR3 is TGTGCCAGCAGCCCCTACCGGGACAGGGGGCCCGAGCAGTACTTC. Amino acid sequence: CASSPYRDRGPEQYF.

This clone was picked up one time. The chain recombines TRBV9 with TRBJ2-1; TRBD1 matches 10 bases. V shed 5 bases and J 2 bases; nucleotides not matched to a gene: 4. The CDR3 contains 15 residues. Germline V gene lookup returns CDR1 SGDLS and CDR2 YYNGEE. CDR3 residues: CASSYGQGAYNEQFF. CDR3 nucleotide sequence: TGTGCCAGCAGTTACGGACAGGGGGCCTACAATGAGCAGTTCTTC.

The chain uses TRBV5-1 and TRBJ2-7; 7 bases map to TRBD2. This CDR3 comprises 14 residues. The V gene end was trimmed by 5 bases and the J gene end by 1 base; junction bases not matched to a gene: 6. Germline loops: CDR1 SGHRS, CDR2 YFSETQ. This chain's CDR3 is CASSGGGSSYEQYF. The CDR3, as DNA: TGCGCCAGCAGTGGCGGGGGATCGTCCTACGAGCAGTACTTC. The full variable domain, in which reference TRBV5-1 and TRBJ2-7 provide the parts outside the CDR3, is KAGVTQTPRYLIKTRGQQVTLSCSPISGHRSVSWYQQTPGQGLQFLFEYFSETQRNKGNFPGRFSGRQFSNSRSEMNVSTLELGDSALYLCASSGGGSSYEQYFGPGTRLTVT.

This rearrangement joins TRBV19 to TRBJ2-1; 8 nucleotides match TRBD2. The CDR3 runs to 16 residues. Germline V gene data show CDR1 as LNHDA and CDR2 as SQIVND (reference sequence). V dropped 4 bases and J dropped 4; count of bases not matched to a gene: 9. CDR3 region: CASSTQAGVAYNEQFF. DNA for the CDR3: TGTGCCAGTAGTACACAAGCGGGAGTAGCATACAATGAGCAGTTCTTC.